This is a list of T cell receptor beta chains from one sample in a study of blood T cell repertoires in COVID-19. Using immunoSEQ multiplex PCR, the repertoire was profiled, and TCRdb retains in-frame clones only, with some absent. The sample carries approximately 120,000 clones, roughly 84% recorded once. The sample comprised peripheral blood. The source of these receptors is a woman between 50 and 59 years old with acute or convalescent COVID-19. Each CDR3 is given with its conserved first and last residue. Fields, in order: J gene, V gene, clone size, CDR3 protein. Expanded clones are given a class, and other clones once, few, many or no size at all.

J: TRBJ1-1; V: TRBV27; size: once; CDR3: CASNFLGVDTEAFF
J: TRBJ1-2; V: TRBV4-1; size: NA; CDR3: CASSQEIEGGGDGYTF
J: TRBJ1-2; V: TRBV28; size: NA; CDR3: CATQTGGNYGYTF
J: TRBJ1-1; V: TRBV7-8; size: NA; CDR3: CASSTRTARNTEAFF
J: TRBJ1-1; V: TRBV29-1; size: NA; CDR3: CSVEGGGSEAFF
J: TRBJ1-2; V: TRBV19; size: NA; CDR3: CASRLQGANNGYTF
J: TRBJ1-4; V: TRBV5-3; size: NA; CDR3: CARSPVGGRFTRGEKLFF
J: TRBJ1-2; V: TRBV25-1; size: few; CDR3: CASSETGTDSGYTF
J: TRBJ2-3; V: TRBV7-3; size: once; CDR3: CASSPRVGATDTQYF
J: TRBJ1-6; V: TRBV9; size: NA; CDR3: CASSAWGHESPLHF
J: TRBJ2-2; V: TRBV25-1; size: NA; CDR3: CASRQGLNGELFF
J: TRBJ1-4; V: TRBV30; size: NA; CDR3: CAWSSQDEKLFF
J: TRBJ1-3; V: TRBV5-6; size: once; CDR3: CASSLRGILENTIYF
J: TRBJ2-1; V: TRBV12-5; size: few; CDR3: CASGLGGQGKSGEQFF
J: TRBJ2-2; V: TRBV4-2; size: NA; CDR3: CASSLGLAGGSLELFF
J: TRBJ1-2; V: TRBV6-6; size: NA; CDR3: CASSFGTGDYGYTF
J: TRBJ2-2; V: TRBV5-1; size: NA; CDR3: CASSRRQGAPGELFF
J: TRBJ1-2; V: TRBV20-1; size: NA; CDR3: CSAGTPYGYTF
J: TRBJ1-1; V: TRBV3-1/TRBV3-2; size: few; CDR3: CASSQGSGVMNTEAFF
J: TRBJ2-7; V: TRBV21-1; size: NA; CDR3: CASSRGYEQYF
J: TRBJ1-4; V: TRBV18; size: NA; CDR3: CASSFKNEKLFF
J: TRBJ2-1; V: TRBV9; size: NA; CDR3: CASSASGQRIFNEQFF
J: TRBJ2-2; V: TRBV24-1; size: once; CDR3: CATSDWQNTGELFF
J: TRBJ1-2; V: TRBV6-5; size: few; CDR3: CASSYSGRGGYTF
J: TRBJ2-1; V: TRBV5-1; size: NA; CDR3: CASSLDWNEQFF
J: TRBJ2-1; V: TRBV2; size: NA; CDR3: CASSKERTGTYNEQFF